Detailed here is one T cell receptor (beta chain). Assay: immunoSEQ multiplex PCR; the TCRdb copy retains only in-frame clones and omits some. The repertoire holds 120,000 to 150,000 clones, with roughly 90% as singletons. The data derive from a study of radiation and T cells in renal cell carcinoma. CDR1 is SGHTA and CDR2 is FQGNSA in the germline V gene. This CDR3 is built from 13 residues. The ends were cut back, 4 bases at V and 6 bases at J, with 12 bases in the middle. Stated time point: blood 4 weeks post-SBRT, at nephrectomy. The treatment was: 15 Gy SBRT to primary tumor, nephrectomy 4 weeks later.

This chain connects TRBV7-2 to TRBJ1-1; no reliable D call. This sequence was found in a woman in her 50s with renal cell carcinoma. The starting material was blood, obtained from a patient whose treatment included radiotherapy and nephrectomy. This CDR3 reads CASSSPLFSEAFF. The DNA of the CDR3 is TGTGCCAGCAGCTCCCCACTCTTCTCTGAAGCTTTCTTT.